Listed below are T cell receptor beta chains from one sample, sequenced in a study of post-analysis software for immune sequencing data. From the PCR reads, TCRdb called clonotypes with MiXCR, one entry per CDR3 protein. The top ten hold 10% to 12% of the sample, which has some 700,000 distinct CDR3 sequences, approximately 59% seen once. The sequencing input was blood. The receptors were gathered from a girl aged 2-10 years with multiple sclerosis. CDR3s include the opening cysteine and the closing phenylalanine or tryptophan. The order of the fields is CDR3 DNA, CDR3 protein, clone size, V gene, J gene, CDR3 length, D gene. The D gene is left open where the match is weak. Rows give clone size only sometimes, using once, few, many, or a class for an expanded clone.

DNA: TGTGCCAGCAGCTACTCAGGGTTCAAAGAGACCCAGTACTTC
CDR3: CASSYSGFKETQYF
size: .
V: TRBV6-2/TRBV6-3
J: TRBJ2-5
length: 14
D: .

DNA: TGTGCCAGCGGAGTGCATGGGGGAGATACGCAGTATTTT
CDR3: CASGVHGGDTQYF
size: once
V: TRBV13
J: TRBJ2-3
length: 13
D: .

DNA: TGTGCCAGCAGGGAGACTACAGCCCCGGTGGCTGAAGCTTTCTTT
CDR3: CASRETTAPVAEAFF
size: few
V: TRBV12-3/TRBV12-4
J: TRBJ1-1
length: 15
D: .

DNA: TGCGCCAGCAGCTTAACTCTCCACACCTCCTACGAGCAGTACTTC
CDR3: CASSLTLHTSYEQYF
size: few
V: TRBV5-1
J: TRBJ2-7
length: 15
D: .

DNA: TGTGCCAGCAGCGGCCCGGAGGCGAGCTATGGCTACACCTTC
CDR3: CASSGPEASYGYTF
size: .
V: TRBV12-3/TRBV12-4
J: TRBJ1-2
length: 14
D: .

DNA: TGTGCCAGCTCACCGGACGGATCTAACACTGAAGCTTTCTTT
CDR3: CASSPDGSNTEAFF
size: .
V: TRBV18
J: TRBJ1-1
length: 14
D: .

DNA: TGTGCCTGCCCGCGGACAGGGGGCTATGGCTACACCTTC
CDR3: CACPRTGGYGYTF
size: .
V: TRBV30
J: TRBJ1-2
length: 13
D: TRBD1

DNA: TGCAGCGTTGGCCGGGGAGGGGAGACCCAGTACTTC
CDR3: CSVGRGGETQYF
size: .
V: TRBV29-1
J: TRBJ2-5
length: 12
D: TRBD2

DNA: TGCGCCAGCAGCTTGTGGCAGGGGAACTACGAGCAGTACTTC
CDR3: CASSLWQGNYEQYF
size: .
V: TRBV5-1
J: TRBJ2-7
length: 14
D: .

DNA: TGTGCCAGCAGTTCCCGGGACAGGGGAACGGGCTCTGGGGCCAACGTCCTGACTTTC
CDR3: CASSSRDRGTGSGANVLTF
size: .
V: TRBV12-3/TRBV12-4
J: TRBJ2-6
length: 19
D: TRBD1

DNA: TGTGCCAGCAGTAGTCCTGGACTAGCGGGAGGCACCGGGGAGCTGTTTTTT
CDR3: CASSSPGLAGGTGELFF
size: once
V: TRBV6-1
J: TRBJ2-2
length: 17
D: TRBD2

DNA: TGTGCCAGCAGTTGGGGACAGGGTCCGAATGAGCAGTTCTTC
CDR3: CASSWGQGPNEQFF
size: .
V: TRBV12-3/TRBV12-4
J: TRBJ2-1
length: 14
D: TRBD1

DNA: TGTGCCAGCAGTGAAGCGCTTGTCTTTTGGCGGCGGGGGGGCTCCTACAATGAGCAGTTCTTC
CDR3: CASSEALVFWRRGGSYNEQFF
size: .
V: TRBV2
J: TRBJ2-1
length: 21
D: TRBD2

DNA: TGCAGTGCTAGACGGGGGGCGAAGGAGCAGTACTTC
CDR3: CSARRGAKEQYF
size: .
V: TRBV20-1
J: TRBJ2-7
length: 12
D: .

DNA: TGTGCCAGCAGTTACCCTGACAGGGGAATTAATGAGCAGTTCTTC
CDR3: CASSYPDRGINEQFF
size: .
V: TRBV6-6
J: TRBJ2-1
length: 15
D: TRBD1

DNA: TGCAGTGCTAGAGATGGAGAGACCCAGTACTTC
CDR3: CSARDGETQYF
size: .
V: TRBV20-1
J: TRBJ2-5
length: 11
D: .

DNA: TGCGCCAGTAGCCAAGAGGGCGTGCACACAGATACGCAGTATTTT
CDR3: CASSQEGVHTDTQYF
size: .
V: TRBV4-3
J: TRBJ2-3
length: 15
D: .

DNA: TGCGCCAGCCTGGGACTAGCCGACTACAATGAGCAGTACTTC
CDR3: CASLGLADYNEQYF
size: .
V: TRBV10-2
J: TRBJ2-7
length: 14
D: TRBD2

DNA: TGTGCCAGCAGCTTTCAGGACAGGGGACCCGCTAGCACAGATACGCAGTATTTT
CDR3: CASSFQDRGPASTDTQYF
size: .
V: TRBV5-5
J: TRBJ2-3
length: 18
D: TRBD1

DNA: TGCAGTGCTGGGGGGAGCTATGGCTACACCTTC
CDR3: CSAGGSYGYTF
size: few
V: TRBV20-1
J: TRBJ1-2
length: 11
D: .

DNA: TGTGCCAGCAGTGAAGCCGTGGGGACAGGGGGGGTTCAGTACTTC
CDR3: CASSEAVGTGGVQYF
size: few
V: TRBV2
J: TRBJ2-4
length: 15
D: TRBD1

DNA: TGTGCCAGCAGCCAAAGATCGACAGGGGGCTACGAGCAGTACTTC
CDR3: CASSQRSTGGYEQYF
size: .
V: TRBV3-1
J: TRBJ2-7
length: 15
D: TRBD1

DNA: TGTGCCAGCAGTTCCCTATCTACCAACCTGTTAGGCTACACCTTC
CDR3: CASSSLSTNLLGYTF
size: few
V: TRBV12-3/TRBV12-4
J: TRBJ1-2
length: 15
D: .

DNA: TGCAGTGCTCAATCGGACGATACGCAGTATTTT
CDR3: CSAQSDDTQYF
size: .
V: TRBV20-1
J: TRBJ2-3
length: 11
D: .

DNA: TGTGCCGGCAGTTTTAGGGACCATGCCGGCAACTACGAGCAGTACTTC
CDR3: CAGSFRDHAGNYEQYF
size: once
V: TRBV28
J: TRBJ2-7
length: 16
D: .

DNA: TGTGCCAGCAGACGGGGTTTAGCGGAGCCAGGCGAGCAGTACTTC
CDR3: CASRRGLAEPGEQYF
size: once
V: TRBV6-5
J: TRBJ2-7
length: 15
D: .

DNA: TGTGCCAGCAGTACGGGGACAGGCGGGAATTCACCCCTCCACTTT
CDR3: CASSTGTGGNSPLHF
size: once
V: TRBV12-3/TRBV12-4
J: TRBJ1-6
length: 15
D: TRBD1

DNA: TGCAGTGCTAGAGTTAGGACAGGGGGCTTCCCACGTCAGTACTTC
CDR3: CSARVRTGGFPRQYF
size: .
V: TRBV20-1
J: TRBJ2-4
length: 15
D: TRBD1

DNA: TGTGCCAGCAGTTCTCAGGGTGGGATGCAAGAGACCCAGTACTTC
CDR3: CASSSQGGMQETQYF
size: .
V: TRBV7-2
J: TRBJ2-5
length: 15
D: .

DNA: TGCAGTGCCCCAGGGGTAGTTCCGAATGAGCAGTTCTTC
CDR3: CSAPGVVPNEQFF
size: .
V: TRBV20-1
J: TRBJ2-1
length: 13
D: .

DNA: TGTGCCAGCAGTTTAGGACGGGAGACCTATGGCTACACCTTC
CDR3: CASSLGRETYGYTF
size: .
V: TRBV12-3/TRBV12-4
J: TRBJ1-2
length: 14
D: .

DNA: TGTGCCAGCAGCTTAGGATATCGGGGGGCTGATGGCTACACCTTC
CDR3: CASSLGYRGADGYTF
size: few
V: TRBV7-2
J: TRBJ1-2
length: 15
D: .

DNA: TGTGCCAGCAGAAATCTAGCGGGGGGAGCCACAGATACGCAGTATTTT
CDR3: CASRNLAGGATDTQYF
size: .
V: TRBV12-3/TRBV12-4
J: TRBJ2-3
length: 16
D: TRBD2

DNA: TGCGCCAGCAGAGATTTAGAGACCCAGTACTTC
CDR3: CASRDLETQYF
size: .
V: TRBV5-1
J: TRBJ2-5
length: 11
D: .

DNA: TGTGCCAGCAGACTGGGGGGGACTGAAGCTTTCTTT
CDR3: CASRLGGTEAFF
size: .
V: TRBV13
J: TRBJ1-1
length: 12
D: .

DNA: TGTGCCAGCAGTTCCAGTAGTCCCGTGCAGTACTTC
CDR3: CASSSSSPVQYF
size: few
V: TRBV12-3/TRBV12-4
J: TRBJ2-4
length: 12
D: .

DNA: TGTGCCATCGGAGGGAGCACCTATAATTCACCCCTCCACTTT
CDR3: CAIGGSTYNSPLHF
size: .
V: TRBV10-3
J: TRBJ1-6
length: 14
D: .